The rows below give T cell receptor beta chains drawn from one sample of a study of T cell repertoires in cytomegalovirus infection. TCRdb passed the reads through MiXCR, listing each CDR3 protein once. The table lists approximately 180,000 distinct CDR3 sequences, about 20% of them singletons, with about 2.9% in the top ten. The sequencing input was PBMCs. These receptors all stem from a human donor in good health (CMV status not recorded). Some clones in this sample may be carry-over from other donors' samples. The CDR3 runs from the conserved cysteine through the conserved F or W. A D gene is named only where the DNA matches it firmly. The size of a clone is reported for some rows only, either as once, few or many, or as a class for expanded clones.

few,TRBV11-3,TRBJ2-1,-,CASSSLGAYNEQFF,TGTGCCAGCAGCTCCCTTGGGGCCTACAATGAGCAGTTCTTC
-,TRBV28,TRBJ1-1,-,CASSFRVDTEAFF,TGTGCCAGCAGTTTTAGGGTAGACACTGAAGCTTTCTTT
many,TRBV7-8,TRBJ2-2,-,CASSRTNTGELFF,TGTGCCAGCAGCCGGACGAACACCGGGGAGCTGTTTTTT
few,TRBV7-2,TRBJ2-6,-,CASSRQVSGANVLTF,TGTGCCAGCAGCCGACAGGTGTCTGGGGCCAACGTCCTGACTTTC
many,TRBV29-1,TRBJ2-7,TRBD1,CSVEDPRGRSYEQYF,TGCAGCGTTGAAGATCCTAGGGGGCGCTCCTACGAGCAGTACTTC
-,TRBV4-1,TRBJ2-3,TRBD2,CASSQDGSRGGQDTQYF,TGCGCCAGCAGCCAAGATGGGTCTCGGGGGGGGCAAGATACGCAGTATTTT
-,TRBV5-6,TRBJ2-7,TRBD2,CASSYRLAAQPGQYF,TGTGCCAGCAGCTACCGACTAGCGGCGCAACCTGGGCAGTACTTC
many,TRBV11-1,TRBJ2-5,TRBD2,CASSSGLAGVQETQYF,TGTGCCAGCAGCTCCGGACTAGCGGGGGTCCAAGAGACCCAGTACTTC
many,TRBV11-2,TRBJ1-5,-,CASSLDPSYNQPQHF,TGTGCCAGCAGCTTAGACCCCAGCTACAATCAGCCCCAGCATTTT
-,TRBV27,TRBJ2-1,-,CASSKSGETYNEQFF,TGTGCCAGCAGTAAAAGCGGAGAAACCTACAATGAGCAGTTCTTC
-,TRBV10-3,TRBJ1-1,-,CAISADSNTEAFF,TGTGCCATCAGCGCGGACAGCAACACTGAAGCTTTCTTT
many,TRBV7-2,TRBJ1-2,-,CASSSRGDERRYGYTF,TGTGCCAGCAGCTCCCGTGGGGACGAACGACGGTATGGCTACACCTTC
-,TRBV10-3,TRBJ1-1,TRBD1,CAISESSQDRGLAFF,TGTGCCATCAGTGAGTCCTCGCAGGACAGGGGGCTAGCTTTCTTT
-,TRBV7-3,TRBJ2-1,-,CASSLTPGRSEQFF,TGTGCCAGCAGCTTAACGCCTGGCCGAAGTGAGCAGTTCTTC
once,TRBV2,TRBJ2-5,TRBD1,CAPSGDRDETQYF,TGTGCCCCGAGCGGGGACAGGGATGAGACCCAGTACTTC
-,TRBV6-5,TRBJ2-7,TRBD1,CASSSRQGVYEQYF,TGTGCCAGCAGTTCCCGACAGGGAGTGTACGAGCAGTACTTC
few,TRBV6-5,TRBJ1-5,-,CASSYTPWGNQPQHF,TGTGCCAGCAGTTATACCCCTTGGGGCAATCAGCCCCAGCATTTT
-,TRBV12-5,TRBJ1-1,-,CASGTDSGLAFF,TGTGCTAGTGGAACGGACTCCGGCCTGGCTTTCTTT
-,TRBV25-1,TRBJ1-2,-,CASSGTVGYTF,TGTGCCAGCAGTGGGACAGTCGGCTACACCTTC
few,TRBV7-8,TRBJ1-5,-,CASSLALSLTHSNQPQHF,TGTGCCAGCAGCTTAGCGCTCTCACTTACCCATAGCAATCAGCCCCAGCATTTT
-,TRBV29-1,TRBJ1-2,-,CSVPRGDLGLNYGYTF,TGCAGCGTCCCGAGGGGGGACCTTGGCCTTAACTATGGCTACACCTTC
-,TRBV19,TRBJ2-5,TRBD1,CASQQGNQETQYF,TGTGCCAGTCAACAGGGGAACCAAGAGACCCAGTACTTC
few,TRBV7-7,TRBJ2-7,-,CASSFTPKDEQYF,TGTGCCAGCAGCTTCACCCCCAAGGACGAGCAGTACTTC
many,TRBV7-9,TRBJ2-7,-,CASSLEVGDYEQYF,TGTGCCAGCAGCTTAGAAGTAGGTGACTACGAGCAGTACTTC
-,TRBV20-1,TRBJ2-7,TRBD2,CSARATGTSGSNTYEQYF,TGCAGTGCTAGAGCCACCGGGACTAGCGGGAGTAACACCTACGAGCAGTACTTC
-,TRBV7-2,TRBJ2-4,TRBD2,CASSYLAGGGGIQYF,TGTGCCAGCAGCTACTTAGCGGGGGGGGGGGGCATTCAGTACTTC
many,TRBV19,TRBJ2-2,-,CASSMDPRANTGELFF,TGTGCCAGTAGTATGGACCCCCGGGCTAACACCGGGGAGCTGTTTTTT
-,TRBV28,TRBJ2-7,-,CASSFMTYEQYF,TGTGCCAGCAGTTTTATGACCTACGAGCAGTACTTC
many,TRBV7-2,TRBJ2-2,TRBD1,CASSLDRGTLGTGELFF,TGTGCCAGCAGCTTAGACAGGGGTACTCTTGGCACCGGGGAGCTGTTTTTT
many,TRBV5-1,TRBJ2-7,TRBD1,CASSLGQGSYEQYF,TGTGCCAGCAGCTTAGGACAGGGTTCCTACGAGCAGTACTTC
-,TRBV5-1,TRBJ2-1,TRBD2,CASSSGLAEANEQFF,TGCGCCAGCAGCTCGGGACTAGCGGAGGCGAATGAGCAGTTCTTC
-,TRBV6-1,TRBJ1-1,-,CASRSLGVNTEAFF,TGTGCCAGCAGGTCTTTAGGGGTGAACACTGAAGCTTTCTTT
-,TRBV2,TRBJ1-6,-,CASRGAISPLHF,TGTGCCAGCAGGGGGGCAATATCACCCCTCCACTTT
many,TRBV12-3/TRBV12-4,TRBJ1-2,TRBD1,CASSTGTGGGYTF,TGTGCCAGCAGCACCGGGACAGGCGGAGGCTACACCTTC